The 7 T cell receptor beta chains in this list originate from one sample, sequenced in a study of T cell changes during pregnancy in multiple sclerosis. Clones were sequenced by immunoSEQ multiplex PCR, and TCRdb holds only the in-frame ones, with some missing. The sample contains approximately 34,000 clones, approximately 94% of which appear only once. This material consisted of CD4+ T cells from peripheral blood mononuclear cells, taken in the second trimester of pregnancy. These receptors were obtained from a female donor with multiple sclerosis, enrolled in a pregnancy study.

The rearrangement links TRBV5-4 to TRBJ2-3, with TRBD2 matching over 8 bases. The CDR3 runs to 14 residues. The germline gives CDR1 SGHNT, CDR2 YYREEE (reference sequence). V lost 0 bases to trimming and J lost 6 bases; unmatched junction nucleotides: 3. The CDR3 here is CASSLGSGSDTQYF. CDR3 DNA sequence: TGTGCCAGCAGCTTGGGGAGCGGGAGTGATACGCAGTATTTT.

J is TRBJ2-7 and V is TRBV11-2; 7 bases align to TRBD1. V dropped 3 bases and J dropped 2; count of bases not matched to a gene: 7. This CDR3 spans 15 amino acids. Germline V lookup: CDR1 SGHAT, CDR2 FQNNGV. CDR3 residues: CASSFARGGPYEQYF. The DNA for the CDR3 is TGTGCCAGCAGCTTCGCGAGAGGGGGCCCCTACGAGCAGTACTTC.

The CDR3 sequence is CASSNPVRDRGRGGYGYTF. The CDR3 DNA follows: TGTGCCAGTAGTAACCCGGTCCGGGACAGGGGGCGCGGAGGCTATGGCTACACCTTC. V is TRBV19 and J is TRBJ1-2; 12 bases agree with TRBD1. The CDR3 has 19 amino acids. Germline-derived CDR1 and CDR2 are LNHDA and SQIVND (reference sequence). Trimming took 4 bases from V and 4 from J; bases not matched to a gene: 16.

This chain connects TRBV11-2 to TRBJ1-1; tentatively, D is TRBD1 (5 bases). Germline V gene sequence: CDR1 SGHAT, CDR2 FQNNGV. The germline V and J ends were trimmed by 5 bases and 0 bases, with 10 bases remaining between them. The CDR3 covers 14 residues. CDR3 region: CASSKETVNTEAFF. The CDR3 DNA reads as TGTGCCAGCAGCAAAGAGACAGTGAACACTGAAGCTTTCTTT.

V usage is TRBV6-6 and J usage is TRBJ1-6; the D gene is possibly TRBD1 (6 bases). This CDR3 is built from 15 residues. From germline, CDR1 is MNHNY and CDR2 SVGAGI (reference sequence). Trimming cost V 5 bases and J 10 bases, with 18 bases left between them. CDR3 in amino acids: CASSQTQGDRSPLHF. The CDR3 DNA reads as TGTGCCAGCAGTCAGACACAGGGAGACCGATCACCCCTCCACTTT.

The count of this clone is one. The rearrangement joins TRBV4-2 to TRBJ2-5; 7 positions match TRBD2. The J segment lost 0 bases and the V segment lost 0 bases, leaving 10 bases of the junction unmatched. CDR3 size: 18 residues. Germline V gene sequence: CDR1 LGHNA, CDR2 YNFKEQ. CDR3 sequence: CASSQDLTRGDYQETQYF. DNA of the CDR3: TGTGCCAGCAGCCAAGATCTAACCCGGGGGGACTACCAAGAGACCCAGTACTTC.

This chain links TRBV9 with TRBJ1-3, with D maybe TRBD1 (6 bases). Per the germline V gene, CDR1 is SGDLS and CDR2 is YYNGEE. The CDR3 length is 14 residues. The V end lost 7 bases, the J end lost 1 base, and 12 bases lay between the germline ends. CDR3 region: CASSGQISGNTIYF. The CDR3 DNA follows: TGTGCCAGCTCTGGACAGATATCTGGAAACACCATATATTTT.